This TCR beta chain is drawn from a study of CD8 T cells in Susac syndrome. With random hexamers, 0.5 to 1 ug RNA was reverse transcribed. TCR beta CDR3 was amplified by immunoSEQ multiplex PCR. This amplification extended across 54 Vbeta and 13 Jbeta segments. MiXCR, applied by TCRdb to the immunoSEQ multiplex PCR reads, yields one record per CDR3 protein. The data show 150,000 to 200,000 distinct CDR3 sequences, around 93% seen once. Sequencing of TCR beta was undertaken in CD8+ and CD4+ T cells derived from blood. Matched for age and sex, the controls were healthy donors. TEMRA cells were FACS-enriched, with CD8+ and CD4+ T cells isolated negatively. The CDR3 has 11 residues. The V and J ends lost 10 bases and 3 bases respectively, with 10 bases between them. The V gene's germline CDR1 is SGHNT and CDR2 YYREEE (reference sequence).

This rearrangement joins TRBV5-4 to TRBJ1-1, with D perhaps TRBD1 (6 bases). Sequences were obtained from CD4+ T cells from PBMCs. The sequence was obtained from a human donor in good health. In nucleotides, the CDR3 is TGTGCCGTCACAGGGTACACTGAAGCTTTCTTT. Its translation is CAVTGYTEAFF.